This TCR beta chain came from a study of graft-versus-host responses after intestinal transplantation (dated by TCRdb to about 2021). Broadly, across the study: Multivisceral, liver-intestinal, or isolated intestinal transplants were received by the recipients. Every recipient was given anti-thymocyte globulin induction, followed by approximately three years of maintenance tacrolimus and steroids. Bulk TCR-beta CDR3 sequencing was used to track graft-versus-host and host-versus-graft alloreactive T cell clones in the graft, circulation and bone marrow after intestinal transplantation. To identify alloreactive clones, pre-transplant mixed lymphocyte reaction products were sequenced and then compared with unstimulated pre-transplant donor and recipient T cells. The cohort enrolled 20 to 30 intestinal transplant recipients including one retransplant, and a few patients lacking pretransplant specimens were excluded. A peak of at least 4% donor T cells among recipient peripheral blood mononuclear cells was the definition used for donor T cell macrochimerism. Instead of going to the commercial service, samples from a few later patients were sequenced in-house on an Illumina MiSeq and processed with MiXCR.

The library was produced with the immunoSEQ multiplex PCR assay. For most patients, genomic DNA was isolated with the Qiagen DNeasy Blood and Tissue Kit and shipped frozen to Adaptive Biotechnologies for TCR sequencing. For most patients, high-throughput TCR-beta CDR3 sequencing of genomic DNA was performed by Adaptive Biotechnologies. Under the source paper's analysis protocol: TCR sequencing data were retrieved from Adaptive's ImmunoSEQ software for 18 patients, whereas a few other patients were processed with MiXCR and VDJtools. CD4 versus CD8 sorting errors were corrected by removing sequences found in both subsets at a frequency ratio below 5:1. CDR3 nucleotide sequences shared between donor and recipient were removed because the origin of such sequences could not be assigned. To be classed as alloreactive, a clone needed at least 2-fold expansion over unstimulated cells and a minimum CFSE-low frequency of 0.002% (template counts) or 0.001% (read counts). A clone was considered mappable if detected in the sequenced pre-transplant spleen, lymph node, or MLR CFSE-low populations of the donor or recipient. The cumulative frequency of alloreactive clones was calculated as a percentage of all sequences, weighted by copy number. Drawn from immuneACCESS, this table holds only the in-frame rearrangements with V and J called that TCRdb kept. Clones are partly lost; checked studies trace under half to an unresolved V gene and leave the rest unexplained. Clone size and V and J calls were adopted from that table, with D and trimming inferred from the DNA. This sample lists about 130,000 clones; 90% to 95% were detected once. The biggest ten clones account for about 0.16% of the sample.

General conclusions and limits of the study: Early after transplant, peak levels of circulating GvH clones were associated with declines in HvG clones. GvH clones were detected in recipient bone marrow, and some appeared earlier in ileal mucosa or blood, consistent with an intestinal mucosal origin. Patients with donor T cell macrochimerism had high GvH to HvG T cell clonal ratios in their allografts. Conclusions were limited by the relatively low number and heterogeneity of intestinal transplant patients.

The sample's time point, from its label and the paper: cells obtained before transplantation from donor or recipient. CD3+CD4+ and CD3+CD8+ populations were FACS-sorted from unstimulated pre-transplant donor and recipient cells taken from spleen or lymph nodes. CDR1 GTSNPN and CDR2 SVGIG were looked up in the germline V gene (reference sequence). From the cysteine up to the phenylalanine, the CDR3 has a length of 15 residues. Solely the CDR3 DNA is kept, with 45 bases framed from the first base. The V and J ends are trimmed by 5 bases and 0 bases, leaving 13 bases between them. Notes on this clone: It has no known antigen specificity. No base qualities exist here, and no much larger clone lies one base off it.

Rearrangement joined TRBV30 to TRBJ2-2, and the D gene may be TRBD1, 5 bases matching. This TCR was recovered from a human donor who received an intestinal transplant. The starting material was unstimulated CD4+ T cells sorted from spleen or lymph node cells, obtained before intestinal transplant. The nucleotide sequence is given as TGTGCCTGGTCCCGGAAAGGGGCGAACACCGGGGAGCTGTTTTTT. Its product reads: CAWSRKGANTGELFF.